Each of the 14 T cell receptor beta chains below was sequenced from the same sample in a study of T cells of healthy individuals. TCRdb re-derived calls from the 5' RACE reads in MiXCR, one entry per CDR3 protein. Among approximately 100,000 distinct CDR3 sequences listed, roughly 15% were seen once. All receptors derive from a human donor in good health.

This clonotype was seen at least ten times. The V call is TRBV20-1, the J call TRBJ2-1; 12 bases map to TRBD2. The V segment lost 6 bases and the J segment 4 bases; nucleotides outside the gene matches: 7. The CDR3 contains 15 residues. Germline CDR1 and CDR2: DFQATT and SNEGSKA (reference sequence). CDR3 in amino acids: CSAQLAGGNYNEQFF. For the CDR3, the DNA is TGCAGTGCACAACTAGCGGGGGGTAATTACAATGAGCAGTTCTTC.

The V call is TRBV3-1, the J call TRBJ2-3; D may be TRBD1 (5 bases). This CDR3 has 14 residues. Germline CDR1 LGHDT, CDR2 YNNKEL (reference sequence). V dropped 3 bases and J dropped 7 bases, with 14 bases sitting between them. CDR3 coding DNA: TGTGCCAGCAGCCAGGGGCGGATCAAGAATACGCAGTATTTT. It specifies CASSQGRIKNTQYF.

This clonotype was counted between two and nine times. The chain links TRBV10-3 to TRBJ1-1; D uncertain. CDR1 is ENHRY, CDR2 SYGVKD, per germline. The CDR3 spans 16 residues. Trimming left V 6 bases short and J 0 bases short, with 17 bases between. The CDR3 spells CAISARRAFLNTEAFF. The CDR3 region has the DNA TGTGCCATCAGCGCTCGACGGGCATTTTTGAACACTGAAGCTTTCTTT.

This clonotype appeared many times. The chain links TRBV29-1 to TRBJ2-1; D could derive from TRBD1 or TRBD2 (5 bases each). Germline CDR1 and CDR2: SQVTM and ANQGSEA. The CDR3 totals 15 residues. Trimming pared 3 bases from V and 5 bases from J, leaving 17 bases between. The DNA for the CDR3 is TGCAGCGTTGAGTTCCGGGACCGAAACGACAATGAGCAGTTCTTC. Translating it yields CSVEFRDRNDNEQFF.

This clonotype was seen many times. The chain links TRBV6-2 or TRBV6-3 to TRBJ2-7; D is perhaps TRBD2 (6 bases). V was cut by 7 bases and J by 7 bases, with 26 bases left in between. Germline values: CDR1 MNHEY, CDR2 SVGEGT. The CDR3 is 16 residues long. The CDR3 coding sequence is TGTGCCAGCACCTCCAGGAGCGGGCACCCGACTTGGGAGCAGTACTTC. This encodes CASTSRSGHPTWEQYF.

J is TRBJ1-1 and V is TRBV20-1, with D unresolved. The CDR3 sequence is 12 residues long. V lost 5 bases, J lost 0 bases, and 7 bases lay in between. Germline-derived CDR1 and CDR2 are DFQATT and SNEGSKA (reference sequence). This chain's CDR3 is CSALPLNTEAFF. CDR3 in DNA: TGCAGTGCTCTGCCCCTGAACACTGAAGCTTTCTTT.

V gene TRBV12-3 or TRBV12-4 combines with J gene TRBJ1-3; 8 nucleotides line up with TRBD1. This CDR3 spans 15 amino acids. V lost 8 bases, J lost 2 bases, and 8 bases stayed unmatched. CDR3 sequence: CASGASRGPGNTIYF. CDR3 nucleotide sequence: TGTGCCAGCGGGGCCAGCAGGGGGCCTGGAAACACCATATATTTT.

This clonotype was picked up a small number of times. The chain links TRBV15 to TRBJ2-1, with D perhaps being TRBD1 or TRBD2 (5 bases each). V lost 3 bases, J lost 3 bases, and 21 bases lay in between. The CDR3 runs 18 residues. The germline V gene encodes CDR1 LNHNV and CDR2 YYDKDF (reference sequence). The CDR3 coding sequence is TGTGCCACCAGCAGGCCCCTTTTAGTGGGACCAGACTACAATGAGCAGTTCTTC. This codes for CATSRPLLVGPDYNEQFF.

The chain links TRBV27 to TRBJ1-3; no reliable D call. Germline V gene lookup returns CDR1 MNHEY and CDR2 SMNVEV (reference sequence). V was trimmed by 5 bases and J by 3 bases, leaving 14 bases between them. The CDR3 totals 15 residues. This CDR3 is CASSPVGGSGNTIYF. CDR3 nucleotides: TGTGCCAGCAGTCCGGTCGGAGGGAGTGGAAACACCATATATTTT.

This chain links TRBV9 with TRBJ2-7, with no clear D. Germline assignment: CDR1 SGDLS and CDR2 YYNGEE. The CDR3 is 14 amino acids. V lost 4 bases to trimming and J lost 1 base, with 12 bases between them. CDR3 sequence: CASSPRLKSYEQYF. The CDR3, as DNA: TGTGCCAGCAGCCCGAGATTGAAGTCCTACGAGCAGTACTTC.

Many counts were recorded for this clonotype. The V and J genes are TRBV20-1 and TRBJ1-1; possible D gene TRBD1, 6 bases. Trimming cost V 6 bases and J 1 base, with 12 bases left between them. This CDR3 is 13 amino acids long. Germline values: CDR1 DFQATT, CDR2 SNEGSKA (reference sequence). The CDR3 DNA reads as TGCAGTGCAGGGGGAGAGACGAACACTGAAGCTTTCTTT. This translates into CSAGGETNTEAFF.

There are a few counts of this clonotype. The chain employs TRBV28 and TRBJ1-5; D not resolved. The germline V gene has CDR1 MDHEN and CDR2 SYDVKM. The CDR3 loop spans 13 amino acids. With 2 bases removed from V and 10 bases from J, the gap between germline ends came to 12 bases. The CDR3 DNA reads TGTGCCAGCAGTTTAAGTTTTGGGAAACCCCAGCATTTT. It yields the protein CASSLSFGKPQHF.

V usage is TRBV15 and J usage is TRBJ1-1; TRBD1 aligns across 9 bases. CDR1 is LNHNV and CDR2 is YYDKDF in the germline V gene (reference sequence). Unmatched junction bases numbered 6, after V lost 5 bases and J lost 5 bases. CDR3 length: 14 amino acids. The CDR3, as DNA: TGTGCCACCAGCTTCGGGACAGGGCGAACTGAAGCTTTCTTT. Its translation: CATSFGTGRTEAFF. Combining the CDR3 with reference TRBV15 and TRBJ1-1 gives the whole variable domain DAMVIQNPRYQVTQFGKPVTLSCSQTLNHNVMYWYQQKSSQAPKLLFHYYDKDFNNEADTPDNFQSRRPNTSFCFLDIRSPGLGDTAMYLCATSFGTGRTEAFFGQGTRLTVV.

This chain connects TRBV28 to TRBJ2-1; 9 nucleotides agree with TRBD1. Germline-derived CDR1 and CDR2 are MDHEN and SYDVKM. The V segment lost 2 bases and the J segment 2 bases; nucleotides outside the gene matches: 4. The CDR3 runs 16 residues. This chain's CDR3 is CASSLRGDRAYNEQFF. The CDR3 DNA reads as TGTGCCAGCAGTTTAAGGGGGGACAGGGCCTACAATGAGCAGTTCTTC.